This T cell receptor beta chain originates from a study of vaccination and CD4 T cells after COVID-19. Overall study context: A few convalescent patients provided samples that were taken at day 14 and days 161 to 241 post-vaccination.

The sample holds a few counts of this clonotype. The antigen is undetermined. The study sequenced cultured CD4+ T cell DNA using the Oncomine TCR Beta short-read assay. TCRdb re-called the PCR reads with MiXCR, one entry per CDR3 protein. This table holds some 16,000 distinct CDR3 sequences, about half found once. As for time point: late sampling 161 to 241 days after vaccination in three convalescent patients. Treatment defined: 10-day PBMC culture with coronavirus spike peptide pools or control peptides (ViraFEST assay). ViraFEST relied on peptide pools to expand antigen-specific T cells; the TCRs were sequenced afterward. Researchers reported culturing a few million PBMCs per well with approximately 10 IU/ml IL-2 and 8 to 10 ug/ml peptide pools. Negative selection enriched CD4+ T cells from cultures at roughly ten days. Deletions cut 2 bases from V and 1 base from J, with 8 bases between. Germline V CDR1 and CDR2: MNHEY, SVGAGI. This CDR3 spans 14 amino acids.

This chain uses TRBV6-5 with TRBJ1-1; D is unresolved. Specimen: CD4+ T cells from blood, cultured in vitro, collected about 7 months after SARS-CoV-2 vaccination. This clonotype originated in a human donor who had recovered from COVID-19. The CDR3: CASSYGGRNTEAFF. The CDR3 nucleotides read TGTGCCAGCAGTTACGGAGGTAGGAACACTGAAGCTTTCTTT.